This TCR beta chain was recorded in a study of blood T cell repertoires in COVID-19. Germline assignment: CDR1 SGHRS and CDR2 YFSETQ. This CDR3 spans 14 amino acids. Trimming stripped 4 bases from V and 4 bases from J, with 14 bases between. In the authors' workflow: Quantification of nucleated cells was approximated via reference gene primer amplification. Profiling relied on immunoSEQ multiplex PCR, and the TCRdb table lists in-frame clones only, not all of them. V, J and clone size were drawn from that table, and D and trimming were deduced from the DNA. Seen here are 120,000 to 150,000 clones, approximately 83% observed once, and the top ten hold around 8%. The Seattle patients, enrolled during active infection, were followed longitudinally.

The rearrangement joins TRBV5-1 to TRBJ1-2; D remains ambiguous. The sample was peripheral blood. The TCR originated in a woman aged 55-75 years with COVID-19, enrolled during active disease. CDR3 sequence (DNA): TGCGCCAGCAGCGCGGAAAATCCTAGCTATGGCTACACCTTC. Translated, it gives CASSAENPSYGYTF.